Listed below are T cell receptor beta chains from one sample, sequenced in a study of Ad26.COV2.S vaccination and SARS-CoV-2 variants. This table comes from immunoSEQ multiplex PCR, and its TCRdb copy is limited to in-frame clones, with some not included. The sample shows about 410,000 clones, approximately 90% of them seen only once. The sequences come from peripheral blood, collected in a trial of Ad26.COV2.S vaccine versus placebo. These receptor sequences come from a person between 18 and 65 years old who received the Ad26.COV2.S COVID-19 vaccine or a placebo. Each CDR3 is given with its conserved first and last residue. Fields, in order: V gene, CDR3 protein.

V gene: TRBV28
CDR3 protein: CASTLAPVSGIYEQYF

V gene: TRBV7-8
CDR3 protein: CASTSGQGALETQYF

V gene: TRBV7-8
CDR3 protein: CASSPDFYGYTF

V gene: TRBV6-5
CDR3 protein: CASSYPRGPSAYEQYF

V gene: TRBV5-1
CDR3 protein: CASSLSWGTDTQYF

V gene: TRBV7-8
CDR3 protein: CASQINLGVTNEQFF

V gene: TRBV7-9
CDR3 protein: CASSLSDRGRGEKLFF

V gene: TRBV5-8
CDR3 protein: CASSLNRLNSPLHF

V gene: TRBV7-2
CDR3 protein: CASSLDRNQPQHF

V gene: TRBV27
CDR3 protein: CASRSGPLRAEAFF

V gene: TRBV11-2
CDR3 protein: CASSLTAAYEQYF

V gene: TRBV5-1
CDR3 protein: CASRTQQGGSSPLHF

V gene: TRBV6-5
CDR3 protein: CASSSIVTGNTIYF

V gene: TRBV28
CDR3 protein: CASSLLRGQGGGYTF

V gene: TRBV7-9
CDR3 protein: CASSLRGGGSYEQYF

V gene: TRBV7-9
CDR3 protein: CASSSGTKPNYGYTF

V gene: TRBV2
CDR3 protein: CATRGEAGRQPQHF

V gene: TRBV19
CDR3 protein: CASSIWFSGNQPQHF

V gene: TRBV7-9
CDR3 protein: CASSTRDRAEQYF

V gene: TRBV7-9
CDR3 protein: CASSSSLGTSYEQYF

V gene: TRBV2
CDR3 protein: CASKQGAGELFF

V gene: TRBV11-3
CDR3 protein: CASSFTSGGYDNEQFF

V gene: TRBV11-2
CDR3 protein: CASSPKGGPFEKLFF

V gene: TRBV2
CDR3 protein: CASHFGQARVYEQYF

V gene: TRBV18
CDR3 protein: CASSKISGQGISYEQYF

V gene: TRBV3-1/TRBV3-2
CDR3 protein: CASSPGSGWTEAFF

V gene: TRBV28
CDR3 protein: CASSFRFEKLFF

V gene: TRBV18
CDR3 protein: CASSLAGTTNYGYTF

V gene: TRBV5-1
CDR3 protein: CASSPRGQGFYEQYF

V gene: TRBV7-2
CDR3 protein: CASSLVGGPYNEQFF

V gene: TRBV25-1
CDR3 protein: CASSEGRRQGRLGNTIYF

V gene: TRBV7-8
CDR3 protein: CASSPRTGIGQPQHF

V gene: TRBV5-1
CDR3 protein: CASSLARLGRGTEAFF

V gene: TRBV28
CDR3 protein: CASTGFPSGNTIYF

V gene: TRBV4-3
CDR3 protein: CASSLIGSEQFF

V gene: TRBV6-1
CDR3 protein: CASSDSQGSKNIQYF

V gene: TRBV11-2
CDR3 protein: CASTQTGTSLLYEQYF

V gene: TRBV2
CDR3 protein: CASRRLALQYF

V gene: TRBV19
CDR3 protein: CASSSRALWGTDTQYF

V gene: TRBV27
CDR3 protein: CASGTFPNSGANVLTF

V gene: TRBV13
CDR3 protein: CASTDSGRLPSYNEQFF

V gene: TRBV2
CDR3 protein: CASRRGETQYF

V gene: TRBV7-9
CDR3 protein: CASSFILEYDTQYF

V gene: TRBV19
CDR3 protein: CASSVGGDWYYGYTF

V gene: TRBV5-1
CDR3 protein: CASSYTAASGGAYNEQFF